The clone carrying this T cell receptor (beta chain) was seen a single time. Germline CDR1 MNHNY, CDR2 SVGAGI (reference sequence). This CDR3 comprises 16 residues. With 5 bases clipped from V and 0 bases from J, the junction kept 8 bases outside the gene matches. Clones were sequenced by immunoSEQ multiplex PCR, and TCRdb holds only the in-frame ones, with some missing. The sample has some 66,000 clones, roughly 88% seen once; the top ten hold 4.6%. The data stem from a study of technical replicates of blood from a few donors. This sequence originates from a human donor in good health. Some clones in this sample may be carry-over from other donors' samples. The sequenced material came from PBMCs. This chain uses TRBV6-6 with TRBJ2-5, with TRBD2 matching over 8 bases. CDR3 amino acids: CASSPGLGLDQETQYF. The CDR3 bases are TGTGCCAGCAGTCCGGGACTAGGGCTGGACCAAGAGACCCAGTACTTC.